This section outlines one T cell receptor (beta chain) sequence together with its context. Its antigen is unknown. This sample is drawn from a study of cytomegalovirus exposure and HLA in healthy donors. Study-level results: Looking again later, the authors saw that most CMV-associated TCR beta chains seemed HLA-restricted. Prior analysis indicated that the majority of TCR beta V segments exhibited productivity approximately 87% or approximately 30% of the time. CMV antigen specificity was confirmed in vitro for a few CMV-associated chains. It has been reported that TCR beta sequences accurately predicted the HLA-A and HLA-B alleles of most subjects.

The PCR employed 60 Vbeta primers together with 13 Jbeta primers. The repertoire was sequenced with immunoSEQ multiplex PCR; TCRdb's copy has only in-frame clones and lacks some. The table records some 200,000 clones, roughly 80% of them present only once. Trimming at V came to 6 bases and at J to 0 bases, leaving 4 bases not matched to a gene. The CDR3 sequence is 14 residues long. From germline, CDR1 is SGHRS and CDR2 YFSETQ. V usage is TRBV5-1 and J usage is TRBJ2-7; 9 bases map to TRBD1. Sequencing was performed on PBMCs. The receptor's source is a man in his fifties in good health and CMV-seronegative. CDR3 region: CASIPGQGSYEQYF. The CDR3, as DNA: TGCGCCAGCATCCCGGGACAGGGCTCCTACGAGCAGTACTTC.